The 25 T cell receptor beta chains below all came from one sample that was sequenced in a study of identical twins. TCRdb independently ran MiXCR on the 5' RACE reads; one entry per CDR3 protein. The sample yields approximately 140,000 distinct CDR3 sequences, roughly 3.3% seen once. Sequences were obtained from memory T cells sorted from blood. These receptors were obtained from a young man in good health.

This chain links TRBV18 with TRBJ1-5; perhaps TRBD1 as D (5 bases). The germline V gene has CDR1 KGHSH and CDR2 LQKENI. V was pared by 2 bases and J by 2 bases, with 13 bases between. The CDR3 extends over 16 amino acids. The CDR3 sequence: CASSPISGEGNQPQHF. The CDR3 nucleotides read TGTGCCAGCTCACCAATCTCGGGGGAGGGCAATCAGCCCCAGCATTTT.

This clonotype was found a few times. Given a much more abundant clone one base away, this may be a read error. This chain uses TRBV14 with TRBJ2-7; D is tentatively TRBD1 or TRBD2 (6 bases each). There are 13 residues in the CDR3. CDR1 is SGHDN, CDR2 FVKESK, per germline. Between the trimmed V and J ends, which lost 6 bases and 4 bases, there was a span of 13 bases. The CDR3: CASRRTGTYEQYF. The CDR3 nucleotides read TGTGCCAGCAGACGAACAGGGACTTACGAGCAGTACTTC.

This clonotype has ten or more counts. This chain joins TRBV28 and TRBJ2-7; 9 bases fit TRBD1. V shed 6 bases and J 4 bases; nucleotides not matched to a gene: 7. Germline CDR1 MDHEN, CDR2 SYDVKM. This CDR3 has 14 residues. The CDR3 spells CASRTGDRVYEQYF. The CDR3 coding sequence is TGTGCCAGCAGGACCGGGGACAGGGTGTACGAGCAGTACTTC.

The chain employs TRBV6-1 and TRBJ2-3, with D perhaps being TRBD1 or TRBD2 (5 bases each). V lost 8 bases and J lost 4, with 19 bases in between. The CDR3 totals 15 residues. In germline, CDR1 is MNHNS, CDR2 SASEGT. The CDR3 DNA is TGTGCCAGCGGCGTAGCACCCTGGGGACCAGATACGCAGTATTTT. It is translated as CASGVAPWGPDTQYF.

This clonotype has at least ten counts. The chain links TRBV28 to TRBJ1-5; the D gene is possibly TRBD1 (5 bases). The germline gives CDR1 MDHEN, CDR2 SYDVKM. The CDR3 has 15 amino acids. Deletions cut 2 bases from V and 6 bases from J, with 14 bases between. The CDR3 nucleotides are TGTGCCAGCAGTTTAGGAGGATCAGGGCCTCAGCCCCAGCATTTT. Encoded protein: CASSLGGSGPQPQHF.

The sample holds many counts of this clonotype. V is TRBV20-1 and J is TRBJ1-5, with 9 bases lining up with TRBD1. Trimming cost V 5 bases and J 7 bases; bases outside gene matches: 12. The length of the CDR3 is 15 residues. Germline lookup yields CDR1 DFQATT and CDR2 SNEGSKA (reference sequence). Written as DNA, the CDR3 is TGCAGTGCTGAAGATGGACAGGGGCTGACCCAGCCCCAGCATTTT. This sequence encodes CSAEDGQGLTQPQHF.

In this sample, this clonotype turned up many times. V and J are TRBV7-2 and TRBJ2-5; tentatively, D is TRBD2 (5 bases). The CDR3 extends over 15 amino acids. V lost 1 base and J lost 4, with 13 bases in between. CDR1 SGHTA and CDR2 FQGNSA come from the germline V gene. The DNA for the CDR3 is TGTGCCAGCAGCTTAGATAGAGGGAACAGAGAGACCCAGTACTTC. Translated, it gives CASSLDRGNRETQYF. Full variable domain (outside the CDR3, taken from reference TRBV7-2 and TRBJ2-5): GAGVSQSPSNKVTEKGKDVELRCDPISGHTALYWYRQSLGQGLEFLIYFQGNSAPDKSGLPSDRFSAERTGGSVSTLTIQRTQQEDSAVYLCASSLDRGNRETQYFGPGTRLLVL.

The table lists this clonotype with many counts. The chain carries TRBV7-9 and TRBJ2-7, with 12 nucleotides matching TRBD1. The CDR3 is 16 residues long. Germline trimming cut 0 bases from V and 6 bases from J; bases unmatched to any gene: 6. The germline CDR1 and CDR2 sequences are SEHNR and FQNEAQ (reference sequence). CDR3 sequence: CASSLASGTGGSEQYF. The DNA for the CDR3 is TGTGCCAGCAGCTTAGCGTCGGGGACAGGGGGCTCCGAGCAGTACTTC.

This clonotype was counted between two and nine times. The chain joins TRBV5-1 to TRBJ1-3; TRBD1 is a possible D gene (5 bases). With 0 bases removed from V and 2 bases from J, the gap between germline ends came to 9 bases. CDR3 size: 15 residues. Germline V gives CDR1 SGHRS, CDR2 YFSETQ. Here the CDR3 reads CASSLEGTTGNTIYF. CDR3 bases: TGCGCCAGCAGCTTGGAAGGGACCACTGGAAACACCATATATTTT.

This clonotype was seen ten or more times. The chain carries TRBV7-8 and TRBJ1-5; the D gene is possibly TRBD1 (5 bases). The V gene's germline CDR1 is SGHVS and CDR2 FQNEAQ. This CDR3 spans 13 amino acids. V lost 2 bases to trimming and J lost 5 bases, with 7 bases between them. The CDR3 DNA reads as TGTGCCAGCAGCTTAATACAGGATCAGCCCCAGCATTTT. The encoded protein is CASSLIQDQPQHF.

This clonotype has at least ten counts. The chain uses TRBV14 and TRBJ1-4; D is unclear. CDR1 and CDR2 (germline): SGHDN, FVKESK. The CDR3 loop spans 12 amino acids. V shed 2 bases and J shed 8 bases, with 6 bases lying between them. CDR3 region: CASSQYDEKLFF. The CDR3 DNA sequence: TGTGCCAGCAGCCAATACGACGAAAAACTGTTTTTT.

This clonotype was recorded many times. V gene TRBV3-1 combines with J gene TRBJ2-2; tentative D call: TRBD1 (6 bases). Trimming shortened V by 6 bases and J by 8 bases, and 13 bases separated the two germline ends. The CDR3 is made up of 13 amino acids. Per the germline V gene, CDR1 is LGHDT and CDR2 is YNNKEL (reference sequence). CDR3 protein: CASSRDIAGELFF. CDR3 sequence (DNA): TGTGCCAGCAGTCGGGACATCGCGGGGGAGCTGTTTTTT.

This clonotype was observed at least ten times. This chain joins TRBV5-1 and TRBJ2-7; TRBD1 matches 9 bases. The CDR3 has 14 residues. Germline CDR1 SGHRS, CDR2 YFSETQ. V was clipped by 4 bases and J by 5 bases; unmatched bases: 7. CDR3 nucleotides: TGCGCCAGCAGCACCACCGGGACAGGGAACGAGCAGTACTTC. It specifies CASSTTGTGNEQYF. Looking up the rest from reference TRBV5-1 and TRBJ2-7 gives the full variable domain: KAGVTQTPRYLIKTRGQQVTLSCSPISGHRSVSWYQQTPGQGLQFLFEYFSETQRNKGNFPGRFSGRQFSNSRSEMNVSTLELGDSALYLCASSTTGTGNEQYFGPGTRLTVT.

The J gene is TRBJ2-6, the V gene TRBV3-1; D remains ambiguous. There are 14 residues in the CDR3. Germline V gene data show CDR1 as LGHDT and CDR2 as YNNKEL (reference sequence). The germline V and J ends were trimmed by 5 bases and 0 bases, with 5 bases remaining between them. CDR3 sequence: CASSWGSGANVLTF. DNA of the CDR3: TGTGCCAGCAGCTGGGGCTCTGGGGCCAACGTCCTGACTTTC.

This clonotype has just a few counts. The chain recombines TRBV30 with TRBJ2-1; possibly TRBD1 or TRBD2 for D (5 bases each). This CDR3 comprises 11 residues. Germline CDR1 is GTSNPN and CDR2 is SVGIG (reference sequence). Trimming removed 7 bases at V and 7 bases at J, with 11 bases between. The CDR3 reads CAYAWGNEQFF. The CDR3 nucleotides read TGTGCCTACGCCTGGGGGAATGAGCAGTTCTTC.

This clonotype was observed many times. The chain uses TRBV29-1 and TRBJ2-1; no firm D call. V was trimmed by 4 bases and J by 8 bases, leaving 15 bases between them. Per the germline V gene, CDR1 is SQVTM and CDR2 is ANQGSEA. The CDR3 runs 13 residues. CDR3 in amino acids: CSVGPLSHDEQFF. The CDR3 DNA reads TGCAGCGTTGGACCTTTGAGTCACGATGAGCAGTTCTTC.

The J gene is TRBJ1-5, the V gene TRBV23-1; no clear D. TRBV23-1 falls under the ORF class, with uncertain function. This CDR3 has 14 amino acids. The V and J ends lost 2 bases and 4 bases respectively, with 9 bases between them. CDR3 amino acids: CASSQDRANQPQHF. DNA for the CDR3: TGCGCCAGCAGTCAAGACCGCGCGAATCAGCCCCAGCATTTT.

This clonotype was counted ten times or more. V is TRBV5-1 and J is TRBJ2-1, with 9 bases matching TRBD2. This CDR3 has 17 residues. The V segment lost 4 bases and the J segment 5 bases; nucleotides outside the gene matches: 13. Germline lookup yields CDR1 SGHRS and CDR2 YFSETQ. This CDR3 is CASSVGSGRRVHNEQFF. For the CDR3, the DNA is TGCGCCAGCAGCGTGGGAAGCGGGAGGAGGGTCCACAATGAGCAGTTCTTC.

This clonotype was seen repeatedly, ten times or more. This sequence joins TRBV5-6 and TRBJ1-2; D remains unclear. Germline CDR1 reads SGHDT; CDR2 reads YYEEEE. There are 13 residues in the CDR3. Trimming shortened V by 4 bases and J by 8 bases, and 15 bases separated the two germline ends. In DNA form, the CDR3 reads TGTGCCAGCAGCCTTAATGGAGGGAGGGGCTACACCTTC. Residues: CASSLNGGRGYTF.

This clonotype turned up a few times. A read error may explain this, as a much larger clone is one base away. The rearrangement links TRBV12-3 or TRBV12-4 to TRBJ1-4; a weak D match, TRBD1 (6 bases). V lost 5 bases and J lost 4, with 11 bases in between. This CDR3 comprises 14 residues. The CDR3 DNA reads TGTGCCAGCAGTAACCTGGACAGTAATGAAAAACTGTTTTTT. Protein sequence: CASSNLDSNEKLFF.

This clonotype has at least ten counts. V usage is TRBV29-1 and J usage is TRBJ1-5; 9 nucleotides align to TRBD1. The CDR3 has 13 amino acids. The V segment lost 6 bases and the J segment 6 bases; nucleotides outside the gene matches: 6. CDR1 is SQVTM, CDR2 ANQGSEA, per germline. The CDR3 spells CSVGTGPSQPQHF. CDR3 bases: TGCAGCGTGGGGACAGGGCCAAGTCAGCCCCAGCATTTT.

Many counts were recorded for this clonotype. The chain couples TRBV4-3 to TRBJ2-1, with D unresolved. The CDR3 has 16 residues. Trimming took 0 bases from V and 2 from J, leaving 11 bases between them. The germline V gene has CDR1 LGHNA and CDR2 YSLEER. The DNA of the CDR3 is TGCGCCAGCAGCCAAGATTTGGGTAGAACCTACAATGAGCAGTTCTTC. The encoded protein is CASSQDLGRTYNEQFF.

This clonotype was found many times. The chain uses TRBV5-5 and TRBJ2-2; D possibly uses TRBD1 or TRBD2 (5 bases each). V was shortened by 3 bases and J by 7 bases, with 16 bases between the two germline ends. The CDR3 is made up of 15 amino acids. Germline-derived CDR1 and CDR2 are SGHKS and YYEKEE (reference sequence). The CDR3 loop is CASSWDGRRGGELFF. Here the CDR3 DNA reads TGTGCCAGCAGCTGGGACGGAAGACGAGGCGGGGAGCTGTTTTTT.

This clonotype has a count of ten or more. CDR3 amino acids: CASRDRGRNTIYF. Written as DNA, the CDR3 is TGTGCCAGCAGAGACAGGGGGAGAAACACCATATATTTT. V and J are TRBV28 and TRBJ1-3; 9 bases line up with TRBD1. Germline CDR1 and CDR2: MDHEN and SYDVKM. The length of the CDR3 is 13 residues. The J segment lost 5 bases and the V segment lost 6 bases, leaving 2 bases of the junction unmatched.

This clonotype has at least ten counts. This rearrangement joins TRBV28 to TRBJ1-2; a weak D match, TRBD1 (5 bases). There are 16 residues in the CDR3. Germline CDR1 reads MDHEN; CDR2 reads SYDVKM. V lost 6 bases to trimming and J lost 8 bases, with 25 bases between them. CDR3 sequence (DNA): TGTGCCAGCAGGGGATTGGGACCCCGGGATTCTAGGGGCTACACCTTC. Its protein is CASRGLGPRDSRGYTF.